This TCR beta chain was documented in a study of human T cells and chemical hapten exposure. Study-level background: Per-sample TCR yield variation was attributed mainly to small pooled library volume differences.

V lost 5 bases and J lost 6, with 11 bases in between. This CDR3 is 12 amino acids long. Germline V gene lookup returns CDR1 MDHEN and CDR2 SYDVKM. This clonotype showed up just a few times. The antigen is not known. The study, taken as a whole, reports: Relative to controls, expanded TCRs formed significantly more large CDR3 similarity clusters.

Each cDNA molecule in the library carried unique molecular identifiers. MiXCR was run by TCRdb on the RACE reads, yielding one entry per CDR3 protein. The table has about 70,000 distinct CDR3 sequences, roughly 9.8% seen once. Time point denoted: pre-sensitization, week 0. Specified treatment: therapeutic diphenylcyclopropenone sensitization with weekly scalp DPC. It was unfractionated whole blood from which total RNA was extracted. Source: whole blood, taken in connection with sensitization to the hapten diphenylcyclopropenone (DPC). This clonotype originated in a woman between 45 and 60 years old with alopecia areata. Some clones in this sample may be carry-over from other donors' samples. J is TRBJ2-7 and V is TRBV28; D gene uncertain. The CDR3 bases are TGTGCCAGCAGTCACGCCCCCCCCGAGCAGTACTTC. Translation: CASSHAPPEQYF. The complete variable domain, with remaining parts taken from reference TRBV28 and TRBJ2-7, reads DVKVTQSSRYLVKRTGEKVFLECVQDMDHENMFWYRQDPGLGLRLIYFSYDVKMKEKGDIPEGYSVSREKKERFSLILESASTNQTSMYLCASSHAPPEQYFGPGTRLTVT.